This TCR beta chain was sequenced during a study of shared clonotypes between healthy human individuals. Study outcomes and limitations: In several donors, about 5% of naive CD4 clonotypes appeared in common.

Concerning this clone: Its antigen is undetermined.

The repertoire was sequenced with immunoSEQ multiplex PCR; TCRdb's copy has only in-frame clones and lacks some. Seen here are about 510,000 clones, 90% to 96% observed once, and the top ten hold approximately 0.062%. Donors had no recently reported acute infections or vaccinations and were HIV-negative. The germline V gene has CDR1 SGHVS and CDR2 FNYEAQ. This CDR3 comprises 16 residues. The J segment lost 4 bases and the V segment lost 0 bases, leaving 8 bases of the junction unmatched. This TCR was sampled from a woman in her twenties or thirties in good health. The chain uses TRBV7-6 and TRBJ2-7; TRBD2 matches 8 bases. The sample comprised naive CD4+ T cells sorted from blood. Regarding subset: CD45RA+ positively selected. The CDR3 DNA is TGTGCCAGCAGCTTAGCGAGGTCGGGACTAGGGTACGAGCAGTACTTC. Protein sequence: CASSLARSGLGYEQYF.